These T cell receptor beta chains were read from a single sample in a study of blood T cell repertoires in COVID-19. Assay used: immunoSEQ multiplex PCR; TCRdb lists only in-frame clones, some missing. Here the sample spans about 170,000 clones, around four fifths being singletons. Sequenced sample: peripheral blood. The receptors derive from a woman in her seventies who had recovered from COVID-19. CDR3s include the opening cysteine and the closing phenylalanine or tryptophan. D genes are given only for firm matches. Only some rows state a clone size, as once, few, many or a class for expanded clones.

V,D,size,length,J,DNA,CDR3
TRBV7-2,TRBD2,-,17,TRBJ2-5,TGTGCCAGCAGCTTAGGGGCTAGCGGGAGCGGTGTGGAGACCCAGTACTTC,CASSLGASGSGVETQYF
TRBV21-1,-,few,16,TRBJ1-2,TGTGCCAGCACCAAACCAGACAGGGTTTATGCGGATGGCTACACCTTC,CASTKPDRVYADGYTF
TRBV19,-,-,15,TRBJ2-3,TGTGCCAGTAGTATTGGGGCAAGCGGCACAGATACGCAGTATTTT,CASSIGASGTDTQYF
TRBV7-2,-,-,14,TRBJ1-5,TGTGCCAGCAGCTCTCAGGGAAACAATCAGCCCCAGCATTTT,CASSSQGNNQPQHF
TRBV23-1,-,-,18,TRBJ2-5,TGCGCCAGCAGTCAATTCTTTGTTTTCCCCACTCCTCTTCCGGTCTCCAACTTC,CASSQFFVFPTPLPVSNF
TRBV2,-,few,15,TRBJ2-5,TGTGCCAGCAGTGAAGAGGGGGGGGCACAAGAGACCCAGTACTTC,CASSEEGGAQETQYF
TRBV28,TRBD1,-,16,TRBJ1-1,TGTGCCAGCACCCAAGGCGGGGGACAGGGAAACACTGAAGCTTTCTTT,CASTQGGGQGNTEAFF
TRBV28,TRBD1,once,15,TRBJ1-2,TGTGCCAGCAGTCTGGGGACAGGGTCGGGCTATGGCTACACCTTC,CASSLGTGSGYGYTF
TRBV7-9,-,-,18,TRBJ1-2,TGTGCCAGCAGCCGGGGGGGCAGGGTGGCTCTAGTGGACTATGGCTACACCTTC,CASSRGGRVALVDYGYTF
TRBV7-9,-,-,14,TRBJ1-1,TGTGCCAGCAGCTTTTCATGGGAGGGCACTGAAGCTTTCTTT,CASSFSWEGTEAFF
TRBV6-4,-,-,15,TRBJ2-3,TGTGCCAGCAGTGACTCGAGGGGGAGTGGAGATACGCAGTATTTT,CASSDSRGSGDTQYF
TRBV6-2/TRBV6-3,TRBD1,-,14,TRBJ1-1,TGTGCCAGCAGTTACTCGCAGGGGGCGCGGGGAGCTTTCTTT,CASSYSQGARGAFF
TRBV3-1/TRBV3-2,TRBD2,-,12,TRBJ2-1,TGTGCCAGCAGCTACGGGGGGGGTGAGCAGTTCTTC,CASSYGGGEQFF
TRBV7-3,-,-,13,TRBJ2-7,TGTGCCAGCAGCCCGTCGGGGTCCTACGAGCAGTACTTC,CASSPSGSYEQYF
TRBV7-9,TRBD1,-,15,TRBJ1-6,TGTGCCAGCAGCCCAAGGACAGGGGGCGATTCACCCCTCCACTTT,CASSPRTGGDSPLHF
TRBV6-5,TRBD1,-,14,TRBJ2-5,TGTGCCAGCAGTTACACGGACAGGGATGAGACCCAGTACTTC,CASSYTDRDETQYF
TRBV6-6,TRBD1,-,14,TRBJ2-2,TGTGCCAGCAGTCCACAGGGGGGTACCGGGGAGCTGTTTTTT,CASSPQGGTGELFF
TRBV11-2,-,-,16,TRBJ1-6,TGTGCCAGCAGCCCCCTGGGCGGGGGGCCCTATTCACCCCTCCACTTT,CASSPLGGGPYSPLHF
TRBV5-1,TRBD2,-,17,TRBJ2-7,TGCGCCAGCAGCTCCCGACTAGCGGGAGGGTTTTCCTACGAGCAGTACTTC,CASSSRLAGGFSYEQYF
TRBV6-1,-,-,16,TRBJ1-2,TGTGCCAGCAGTGAGAGGGTAGACATCCTGAACTATGGCTACACCTTC,CASSERVDILNYGYTF
TRBV5-1,-,once,15,TRBJ2-5,TGCGCCAGCAGCTCTACCCACGGGTCCCAAGAGACCCAGTACTTC,CASSSTHGSQETQYF
TRBV18,-,-,15,TRBJ1-5,TGTGCCAGCTCGCCTGGACGGGGAAGCAATCAGCCCCAGCATTTT,CASSPGRGSNQPQHF
TRBV14,-,-,13,TRBJ2-7,TGTGCCAGCAGCCAGTTGGGCAGGTACGAGCAGTACTTC,CASSQLGRYEQYF
TRBV3-1/TRBV3-2,-,once,15,TRBJ2-1,TGTGCCAGCAGCTTTAGCGCTCAGGACCACAATGAGCAGTTCTTC,CASSFSAQDHNEQFF
TRBV19,-,-,15,TRBJ1-1,TGTGCCACCACCGGGGGTAGGGGCCGGGGCACTGAAGCTTTCTTT,CATTGGRGRGTEAFF
TRBV3-1/TRBV3-2,TRBD1,-,16,TRBJ2-7,TGTGCCAGCAGCCAAGTGACAGGGGGCTGGTCTGCCGAGCAGTACTTC,CASSQVTGGWSAEQYF
TRBV7-9,-,-,15,TRBJ2-2,TGTGCCAGCAGCGTCACCCTAGCTGCCACCGGGGAGCTGTTTTTT,CASSVTLAATGELFF
TRBV5-4,TRBD2,medium-sized,14,TRBJ2-1,TGTGCCAGCAGCTTGGCTAGCGGGAGTGATGAGCAGTTCTTC,CASSLASGSDEQFF
TRBV2,-,-,15,TRBJ1-2,TGTGCCAGCAGGGGGGGGCAGGACGCTAACTATGGCTACACCTTC,CASRGGQDANYGYTF